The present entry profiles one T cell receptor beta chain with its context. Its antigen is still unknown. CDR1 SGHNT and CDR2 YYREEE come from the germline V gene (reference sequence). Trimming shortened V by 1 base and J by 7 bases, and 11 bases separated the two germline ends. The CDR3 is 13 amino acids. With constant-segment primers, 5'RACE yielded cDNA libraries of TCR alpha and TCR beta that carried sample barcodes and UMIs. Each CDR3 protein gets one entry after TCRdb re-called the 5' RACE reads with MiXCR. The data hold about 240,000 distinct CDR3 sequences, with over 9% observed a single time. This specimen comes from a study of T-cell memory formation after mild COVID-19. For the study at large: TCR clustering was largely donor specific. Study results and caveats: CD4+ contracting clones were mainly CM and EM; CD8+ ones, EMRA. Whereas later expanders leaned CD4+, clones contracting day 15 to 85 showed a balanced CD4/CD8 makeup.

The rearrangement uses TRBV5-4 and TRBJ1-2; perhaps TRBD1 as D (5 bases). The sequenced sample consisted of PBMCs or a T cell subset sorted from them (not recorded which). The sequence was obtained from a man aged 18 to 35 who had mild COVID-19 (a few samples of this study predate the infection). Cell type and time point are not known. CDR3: CASSLPQGSGYTF. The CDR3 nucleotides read TGTGCCAGCAGCTTGCCGCAGGGTAGTGGCTACACCTTC.